The next 17 T cell receptor beta chains were all read from a single sample in a study of blood T cell repertoires in COVID-19. TCRdb keeps only in-frame clones here, not all; method: immunoSEQ multiplex PCR. The sample carries fewer than 450,000 clones, 88% recorded once. The source material was peripheral blood. Receptors originate from a woman aged 70-85 years with COVID-19, enrolled during active disease.

This rearrangement joins TRBV2 to TRBJ1-1, with a tentative D call TRBD1 (5 bases). The V gene's germline CDR1 is SNHLY and CDR2 FYNNEI. CDR3 length: 15 amino acids. Between the trimmed V and J ends, which lost 4 bases and 0 bases, there was a span of 12 bases. This CDR3 reads CASSAGIPMNTEAFF. In DNA, the CDR3 is TGTGCCAGCAGTGCAGGGATCCCCATGAACACTGAAGCTTTCTTT.

This rearrangement joins TRBV29-1 to TRBJ1-5, with D possibly TRBD1 on 6 matching bases. The CDR3 has 12 amino acids. Trimming shortened V by 7 bases and J by 5 bases, and 12 bases separated the two germline ends. Germline-derived CDR1 and CDR2 are SQVTM and ANQGSEA. CDR3 coding DNA: TGCAGCGGTGGACAGCCTGATCAGCCCCAGCATTTT. Translating it yields CSGGQPDQPQHF.

V gene TRBV5-6 combines with J gene TRBJ1-5; 7 bases fit TRBD1. The CDR3 runs 14 residues. Trimming at V came to 0 bases and at J to 6 bases, leaving 3 bases not matched to a gene. Germline CDR1 is SGHDT and CDR2 is YYEEEE. The CDR3 sequence is CASSLAAGGQPQHF. Here the CDR3 DNA reads TGTGCCAGCAGCTTGGCCGCAGGGGGTCAGCCCCAGCATTTT.

This chain links TRBV7-9 with TRBJ2-3; perhaps TRBD1 as D (6 bases). The germline gives CDR1 SEHNR, CDR2 FQNEAQ (reference sequence). V was cut by 4 bases and J by 4 bases, with 9 bases left in between. This CDR3 is built from 13 residues. The CDR3 DNA sequence: TGTGCCAGCAGCTGGACAGTACCAGATACGCAGTATTTT. Residues: CASSWTVPDTQYF.

The chain uses TRBV11-2 and TRBJ1-2; 9 nucleotides match TRBD1. Losses at the gene ends were 4 bases for V and 8 bases for J; bases not matched to a gene: 11. Germline CDR1 is SGHAT and CDR2 is FQNNGV. This CDR3 spans 15 amino acids. CDR3 region: CASSSPRDRERGYTF. CDR3 in DNA: TGTGCCAGCAGCTCCCCCAGGGACAGGGAACGGGGCTACACCTTC.

V gene TRBV2 combines with J gene TRBJ2-1, with D unresolved. V dropped 7 bases and J dropped 13 bases, with 14 bases sitting between them. The CDR3 is 11 amino acids. The germline gives CDR1 SNHLY, CDR2 FYNNEI. The CDR3 spells CASKTDTGQFF. DNA for the CDR3: TGTGCCAGCAAAACAGATACCGGACAGTTCTTC.

In its sample, this clone was seen once. The rearrangement uses TRBV29-1 and TRBJ2-3; 10 bases map to TRBD2. The CDR3 has 14 residues. V lost 7 bases, J lost 0 bases, and 4 bases stayed unmatched. The V gene's germline CDR1 is SQVTM and CDR2 ANQGSEA. The CDR3 loop is CSGGLARSTDTQYF. CDR3 DNA: TGCAGCGGGGGACTAGCGCGGAGCACAGATACGCAGTATTTT.

The V gene is TRBV10-3, the J gene TRBJ2-2; tentative D call: TRBD1 (6 bases). Germline V CDR1 and CDR2: ENHRY, SYGVKD. The CDR3 is 16 residues long. V was clipped by 8 bases and J by 5 bases, with 21 bases between them. The CDR3 nucleotides read TGTGCCATCCTTACACAGGGTAGATTAGAAACCGGGGAGCTGTTTTTT. It codes for CAILTQGRLETGELFF.

The chain uses TRBV4-1 and TRBJ2-3, with 12 bases identical to TRBD2. The CDR3 is 17 residues long. Trimming at V came to 2 bases and at J to 2 bases, leaving 5 bases not matched to a gene. Germline CDR1 MGHRA, CDR2 YSYEKL. CDR3 region: CASSQLGLAGLTDTQYF. The CDR3 bases are TGCGCCAGCAGCCAACTAGGACTAGCGGGGCTCACAGATACGCAGTATTTT.

This chain connects TRBV18 to TRBJ1-2; D is possibly TRBD1 (5 bases). The CDR3 runs to 13 residues. Germline loops: CDR1 KGHSH, CDR2 LQKENI. V lost 3 bases to trimming and J lost 4 bases, with 9 bases between them. As DNA, the CDR3 is TGTGCCAGCTCACCTCCCGGGGGCTATGGCTACACCTTC. Translating it yields CASSPPGGYGYTF.

The rearrangement uses TRBV7-2 and TRBJ1-1, with D uncertain. This CDR3 has 17 residues. From germline, CDR1 is SGHTA and CDR2 FQGNSA. Trimming removed 1 base from V and 0 bases from J, with 15 bases in between. Here the CDR3 reads CASSLVSAADLNTEAFF. In DNA, the CDR3 is TGTGCCAGCAGCTTAGTGTCGGCGGCAGACTTGAACACTGAAGCTTTCTTT.

The chain couples TRBV15 to TRBJ1-4, with D perhaps TRBD1 (6 bases). CDR3 length equals 15 residues. V dropped 0 bases and J dropped 6 bases, with 11 bases sitting between them. Germline CDR1 is LNHNV and CDR2 is YYDKDF (reference sequence). The CDR3 DNA follows: TGTGCCACCAGCAGAGATTCGGGGGGCTATGAAAAACTGTTTTTT. Its protein is CATSRDSGGYEKLFF.

V usage is TRBV11-3 and J usage is TRBJ2-2; D might be TRBD1 (6 bases). The ends were cut back, 3 bases at V and 4 bases at J, with 9 bases in the middle. From germline, CDR1 is SGHNT and CDR2 YENEEA. The CDR3 covers 14 residues. The CDR3 is CASSFRGGTGELFF. The CDR3, as DNA: TGTGCCAGCAGCTTCAGGGGTGGCACCGGGGAGCTGTTTTTT. The variable domain in full, completed from reference TRBV11-3 and TRBJ2-2, reads EAGVVQSPRYKIIEKKQPVAFWCNPISGHNTLYWYLQNLGQGPELLIRYENEEAVDDSQLPKDRFSAERLKGVDSTLKIQPAELGDSAVYLCASSFRGGTGELFFGEGSRLTVL.

CDR3 DNA sequence: TGCGCCAGCAGCCGGGGGACGGGAAACAATGAGCAGTTCTTC. This translates into CASSRGTGNNEQFF. The chain uses TRBV5-1 and TRBJ2-1; D perhaps matches TRBD2 (6 bases). The ends were cut back, 4 bases at V and 5 bases at J, with 13 bases in the middle. Germline lookup yields CDR1 SGHRS and CDR2 YFSETQ. The CDR3 contains 14 residues.

The chain combines TRBV11-2 with TRBJ1-2, with D maybe TRBD1 (6 bases). This CDR3 comprises 14 residues. In germline, CDR1 is SGHAT, CDR2 FQNNGV. Trimming removed 1 base at V and 6 bases at J, with 12 bases between. Here the CDR3 reads CASSLVGGADGYTF. The CDR3 DNA reads TGTGCCAGCAGCTTAGTAGGGGGGGCGGATGGCTACACCTTC.

This chain links TRBV14 with TRBJ1-3; no clear D gene. The CDR3 is 15 residues long. Germline V gene lookup returns CDR1 SGHDN and CDR2 FVKESK. V was cut by 1 base and J by 0 bases, with 7 bases left in between. The CDR3 sequence is CASSQGLFSGNTIYF. The DNA of the CDR3 is TGTGCCAGCAGCCAAGGGCTTTTCTCTGGAAACACCATATATTTT.

This sequence joins TRBV6-5 and TRBJ1-6, with 9 bases that match TRBD1. Germline CDR1 and CDR2: MNHEY and SVGAGI. V gave up 6 bases and J gave up 8 bases; unmatched junction bases: 8. CDR3 length: 15 residues. CDR3 sequence reads: CASRRQGVADSPLHF. CDR3 sequence (DNA): TGTGCCAGCAGAAGACAGGGGGTGGCCGATTCACCCCTCCACTTT.